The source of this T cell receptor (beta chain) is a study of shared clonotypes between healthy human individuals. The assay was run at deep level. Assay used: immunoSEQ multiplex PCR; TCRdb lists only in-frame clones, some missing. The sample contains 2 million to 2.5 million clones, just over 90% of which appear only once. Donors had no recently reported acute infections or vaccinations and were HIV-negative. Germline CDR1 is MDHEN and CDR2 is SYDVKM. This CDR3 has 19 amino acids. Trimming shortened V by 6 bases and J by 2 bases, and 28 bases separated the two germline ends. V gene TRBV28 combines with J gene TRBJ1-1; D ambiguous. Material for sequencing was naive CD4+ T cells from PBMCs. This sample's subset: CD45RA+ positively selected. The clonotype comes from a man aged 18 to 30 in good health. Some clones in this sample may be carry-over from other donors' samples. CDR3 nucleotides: TGTGCCAGCAGAGCTCAGGACGGACGGTCCTACAGAAATAACACTGAAGCTTTCTTT. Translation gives CASRAQDGRSYRNNTEAFF.